The 3 T cell receptor beta chains presented below share a single source sample, sequenced in a study of cytomegalovirus exposure and HLA in healthy donors. With 60 Vbeta and 13 Jbeta primers, the PCR was carried out. Clones were sequenced by immunoSEQ multiplex PCR, and TCRdb holds only the in-frame ones, with some missing. The data contain roughly 120,000 clones, 65% to 75% of them seen just once; the ten biggest clones take up about 9.9%. Sequenced: PBMCs. The receptor source for this set is a woman in her 50s in good health and CMV-seropositive.

The gene calls are TRBV5-1 and TRBJ1-2; a weak D match, TRBD1 (6 bases). This CDR3 region has 14 residues. The germline CDR1 and CDR2 sequences are SGHRS and YFSETQ. The germline V and J ends were trimmed by 4 bases and 8 bases, with 18 bases remaining between them. CDR3 bases: TGCGCCAGCAGCCGTAACAGGGATGGGGCGGGCTACACCTTC. Amino acids: CASSRNRDGAGYTF.

The chain carries TRBV6-5 and TRBJ1-2, with a tentative D call TRBD1 (6 bases). CDR1 and CDR2 (germline): MNHEY, SVGAGI. CDR3 length: 13 amino acids. Trimming took 5 bases from V and 8 from J, leaving 15 bases between them. The CDR3 region has the DNA TGTGCCAGCAGTGCGATTCAGGGGAACGGCTACACCTTC. It translates to CASSAIQGNGYTF.

The rearrangement joins TRBV6-5 to TRBJ1-2; 8 bases map to TRBD1. Germline CDR1 reads MNHEY; CDR2 reads SVGAGI. This CDR3 is 14 amino acids long. V shed 0 bases, J shed 4 bases, and the junction held 1 base outside the gene matches. CDR3 nucleotide sequence: TGTGCCAGCAGTTACTCGGACAGGGTCTATGGCTACACCTTC. Encoded protein: CASSYSDRVYGYTF.